This T cell receptor (beta chain) was recovered during a study of CD8 T cells in Susac syndrome. This clonotype was picked up one time. Its antigen is currently unknown. Whole-study findings and limits: Individuals included in the TCR sequencing and HLA analysis were acknowledged by the study to be relatively few in number.

Germline V gene sequence: CDR1 PRHDT, CDR2 FYEKMQ (reference sequence). This CDR3 has 15 amino acids. V gave up 3 bases and J gave up 2 bases; unmatched junction bases: 6. RNA amounts of roughly 0.45 to 1 ug underwent reverse transcription with random hexamers. Amplification of TCR beta CDR3 was carried out by immunoSEQ multiplex PCR, which covered 54 Vbeta and 13 Jbeta segments. TCRdb independently ran MiXCR on the immunoSEQ multiplex PCR reads; one entry per CDR3 protein. The repertoire consists of about 200,000 distinct CDR3 sequences, with around 95% occurring once and the leading ten covering 0.082%. In blood CD8+ and CD4+ T cells, TCR beta underwent sequencing. Negative isolation was used for CD8+ and CD4+ T cells, and FACS enrichment was applied to TEMRA cells.

The V gene is TRBV13, the J gene TRBJ2-5, with 7 bases that match TRBD1. The TCR was taken from a human donor with multiple sclerosis. Sample: CD4+ T cells from PBMCs. The CDR3 region has the DNA TGTGCCAGCAGCTTCGGGACAGTTATACAAGAGACCCAGTACTTC. Amino acids: CASSFGTVIQETQYF.